The 2 T cell receptor beta chains below all came from one sample that was sequenced in a study of T cell responses to AZD1222 COVID-19 vaccine. Method: immunoSEQ multiplex PCR; TCRdb's copy keeps in-frame clones and lacks some. This table has over 40,000 clones, roughly 84% appearing once. The material was peripheral blood, obtained on day 0 of AZD1222 vaccination. These receptors all stem from an adult in good health.

The chain recombines TRBV19 with TRBJ2-2, with D uncertain. In germline, CDR1 is LNHDA, CDR2 SQIVND (reference sequence). Trimming removed 7 bases at V and 5 bases at J, with 11 bases between. The CDR3 runs to 13 residues. As DNA, the CDR3 is TGTGCCAGTAATCCAGGACGTACCGGGGAGCTGTTTTTT. This codes for CASNPGRTGELFF. The full variable domain, rest sourced from reference TRBV19 and TRBJ2-2, is DGGITQSPKYLFRKEGQNVTLSCEQNLNHDAMYWYRQDPGQGLRLIYYSQIVNDFQKGDIAEGYSVSREKKESFPLTVTSAQKNPTAFYLCASNPGRTGELFFGEGSRLTVL.

The chain carries TRBV28 and TRBJ2-3, with D unresolved. This CDR3 has 13 amino acids. V was cut by 5 bases and J by 4 bases, with 10 bases left in between. Germline loops: CDR1 MDHEN, CDR2 SYDVKM. Here the CDR3 DNA reads TGTGCCAGCAGTCAATCAGAAGCAGATACGCAGTATTTT. This gives the protein CASSQSEADTQYF.